The clone carrying this T cell receptor (beta chain) was recorded only once. In the original analysis: Estimation of nucleated cell counts was performed using reference gene primer amplification. Only in-frame clones appear in the TCRdb table, and some are missing; sequencing was by immunoSEQ multiplex PCR. From that table come the V and J calls and clone size; the DNA was used to work out D and trimming. Of over 150,000 clones listed, over 80% were seen once; the top ten hold 3% to 4.5%. The data belong to a study of blood T cell repertoires in COVID-19. Study as a whole: Both acute and convalescent COVID-19 samples were obtained from the United States, Italy and Spain.

V lost 2 bases, J lost 4 bases, and 6 bases stayed unmatched. Germline assignment: CDR1 LNHDA and CDR2 SQIVND (reference sequence). The CDR3 is 16 residues long. The TCR was taken from a woman aged 55-69 years who had recovered from COVID-19. The gene calls are TRBV19 and TRBJ2-2; 8 nucleotides agree with TRBD2. The sequenced material came from peripheral blood. The CDR3: CASSIIPAGGTGELFF. The DNA for the CDR3 is TGTGCCAGTAGTATAATCCCCGCGGGGGGCACCGGGGAGCTGTTTTTT.